The clone carrying this TCR beta chain was observed a few times. Its antigen is not identified. The TCR beta cDNA libraries carried unique molecular identifiers. TCRdb re-called the PCR reads with MiXCR, one entry per CDR3 protein. This table holds 400,000 to 500,000 distinct CDR3 sequences, 39% found once. The germline gives CDR1 SGHAT, CDR2 FQNNGV. V was shortened by 5 bases and J by 4 bases, with 14 bases between the two germline ends. The CDR3 has 14 residues. The sample is drawn from a study of post-analysis software for immune sequencing data. General study points: Roughly 5 TRBV segments (TRBV5-6, TRBV5-1 and TRBV20-1 among them) occurred more frequently in patients than in controls.

The TCR originated in a girl aged 2 to 10 with multiple sclerosis. The sequenced sample was blood. V usage is TRBV11-2 and J usage is TRBJ1-2; D might be TRBD1 (5 bases). The CDR3 protein is CASSPVRGPYGYTF. In DNA form, the CDR3 reads TGTGCCAGCAGCCCCGTGAGGGGTCCCTATGGCTACACCTTC.